The clone carrying this TCR beta chain was detected once. Its antigen is unknown. These data belong to a study of a mutant IDH1 vaccine in newly diagnosed glioma. Study details: Vaccinations were initiated 4-6 weeks following radiotherapy alone, or were given together with temozolomide cycles.

Sequencing was performed with immunoSEQ multiplex PCR; in TCRdb, only in-frame clones are kept and a portion is missing. Of tens of thousands of clones in the sample, around 85% were seen once. Germline V lookup: CDR1 SEHNR, CDR2 FQNEAQ (reference sequence). This CDR3 is built from 14 residues. V gave up 5 bases and J gave up 0 bases, with 10 bases separating them. The sample's time point: week 23, last vaccination. In every dose of vaccine, 300 ug of mutant IDH1 20-mer peptide was given alongside topical imiquimod. The origin of this receptor is a woman in her fifties or sixties with glioma. The specimen comprised PBMCs, sampled from a glioma patient whose treatment included an IDH1 peptide vaccine. The rearrangement links TRBV7-9 to TRBJ1-1; possibly TRBD1 for D (6 bases). The CDR3 loop reads CASSPGQLNTEAFF. As DNA, the CDR3 is TGTGCCAGCAGCCCCGGACAGCTGAACACTGAAGCTTTCTTT.